This T cell receptor (beta chain) was observed in a study of T-cell memory formation after mild COVID-19. Broader study findings: Whereas later expanders leaned CD4+, clones contracting day 15 to 85 showed a balanced CD4/CD8 makeup.

TCRdb re-called the 5' RACE reads with MiXCR, one entry per CDR3 protein. The sample comprises 250,000 to 300,000 distinct CDR3 sequences, 15% to 20% of which are singletons, and roughly 23% rests with the top ten. Ten or more counts support this clonotype. What it binds is unknown. Trimming pared 9 bases from V and 0 bases from J, leaving 11 bases between. The CDR3 sequence is 14 residues long. This TCR was recovered from a man between 18 and 29 years old who had mild COVID-19 (a few samples of this study predate the infection). Cell type and time point are not known. Sequencing was carried out using PBMCs or a T cell subset sorted from them (not recorded which). This chain joins TRBV12-3 or TRBV12-4 and TRBJ2-2; D call uncertain. CDR3 protein: CASERSTNTGELFF. CDR3 coding DNA: TGTGCCAGTGAGAGGTCCACGAACACCGGGGAGCTGTTTTTT.